The 12 T cell receptor beta chains reported below all come from one sample, sequenced in a study of blood T cells in healthy people across ages. Together with a sample-barcoded 5' primer, a J-beta primer mix was included in a second PCR lasting roughly 6 to 12 cycles. TCRdb analysed the 5' RACE reads with MiXCR anew, one entry per CDR3 protein. Seen here are about 1.8 million distinct CDR3 sequences, 49% observed once, and the top ten hold more than 2%. The sequenced sample was blood. The receptors come from a middle-aged woman in good health.

This clonotype has a single count. The chain uses TRBV20-1 and TRBJ1-2; D is possibly TRBD1 (6 bases). The V gene lost 6 bases and the J gene lost 7 bases, with 18 bases spanning the gap. The germline gives CDR1 DFQATT, CDR2 SNEGSKA (reference sequence). This CDR3 contains 13 residues. CDR3 sequence: CSAILWSGVGYTF. The CDR3 bases are TGCAGTGCCATTCTGTGGTCAGGGGTTGGCTACACCTTC.

This clonotype occurred a few times. This chain links TRBV12-3 or TRBV12-4 with TRBJ2-5; unclear D gene. There are 14 residues in the CDR3. The germline V and J ends were trimmed by 6 bases and 4 bases, with 15 bases remaining between them. As DNA, the CDR3 is TGTGCCAGCAGAAGTGGCCCGGGTAGAGAGACCCAGTACTTC. It specifies CASRSGPGRETQYF.

Comments on this clonotype: The CDR3 end shows no conserved phenylalanine or tryptophan, and so a read error is likely. V is TRBV7-2 and J is TRBJ2-5; D not resolved. V was pared by 1 base and J by 3 bases, with 12 bases between. The CDR3 has 15 residues. From germline, CDR1 is SGHTA and CDR2 FQGNSA. CDR3 protein: CASSLGLGLKETQYS. The CDR3 region has the DNA TGTGCCAGCAGCTTAGGGCTAGGGCTCAAAGAGACCCAGTACTCC.

CDR3 coding DNA: TGTGCCAGCAGTGAAAGGTGGCACAATGAGCAGTTCTTC. Translating it yields CASSERWHNEQFF. This sequence joins TRBV6-1 and TRBJ2-1, with D unresolved. There are 13 residues in the CDR3. Germline-derived CDR1 and CDR2 are MNHNS and SASEGT. The V and J ends lost 2 bases and 5 bases respectively, with 7 bases between them.

This rearrangement joins TRBV7-9 to TRBJ2-1; maybe TRBD2 (5 bases). Germline V gene data show CDR1 as SEHNR and CDR2 as FQNEAQ (reference sequence). Trimming removed 3 bases at V and 12 bases at J, with 18 bases between. The CDR3 consists of 14 residues. The CDR3 sequence is CASSLETTTRRQFF. The DNA of the CDR3 is TGTGCCAGCAGCTTGGAGACTACTACAAGGAGGCAGTTCTTC.

The chain links TRBV28 to TRBJ1-2; D call uncertain. Germline-derived CDR1 and CDR2 are MDHEN and SYDVKM. The CDR3 consists of 10 residues. V dropped 8 bases and J dropped 4 bases, with 5 bases sitting between them. The CDR3 nucleotides read TGTGCCAGCTTAGGCTATGGCTACACCTTC. This gives the protein CASLGYGYTF.

This chain joins TRBV6-5 and TRBJ2-1; D remains unclear. This CDR3 region has 15 residues. Germline V CDR1 and CDR2: MNHEY, SVGAGI. V lost 2 bases and J 2 bases, leaving 10 bases between the germline ends. The CDR3 DNA sequence: TGTGCCAGCAGTTACGGGCTTCCCGCCTACAATGAGCAGTTCTTC. Amino acids: CASSYGLPAYNEQFF.

J is TRBJ1-2 and V is TRBV6-6; D perhaps matches TRBD1 (6 bases). Germline assignment: CDR1 MNHNY and CDR2 SVGAGI (reference sequence). V lost 6 bases, J lost 2 bases, and 13 bases lay in between. CDR3 length: 14 residues. The CDR3 is CASSQGTPNYGYTF. Here the CDR3 DNA reads TGTGCCAGCAGCCAGGGGACACCGAACTATGGCTACACCTTC.

This clonotype was counted a few times. V is TRBV20-1 and J is TRBJ1-2; 9 positions agree with TRBD1. CDR3 length: 14 residues. The V gene's germline CDR1 is DFQATT and CDR2 SNEGSKA (reference sequence). Germline trimming cut 6 bases from V and 8 bases from J; bases unmatched to any gene: 13. CDR3 bases: TGCAGTGCGTCCGGGACAGGGACCGGGGGGGGCTACACCTTC. This encodes CSASGTGTGGGYTF.

V usage is TRBV2 and J usage is TRBJ2-5; the D is unclear. V lost 7 bases and J lost 2, with 5 bases in between. The CDR3 contains 11 residues. Germline CDR1 SNHLY, CDR2 FYNNEI. The CDR3 sequence: CASILQETQYF. The DNA for the CDR3 is TGTGCCAGCATTTTACAAGAGACCCAGTACTTC.

V gene TRBV5-5 combines with J gene TRBJ1-2; D is possibly TRBD1 (6 bases). V lost 6 bases and J 2 bases, leaving 14 bases between the germline ends. This CDR3 region has 14 residues. Germline CDR1 reads SGHKS; CDR2 reads YYEKEE (reference sequence). CDR3 DNA sequence: TGTGCCAGCAACCCATCCCAGGGGAACTATGGCTACACCTTC. Amino acids: CASNPSQGNYGYTF.

This chain links TRBV4-1 with TRBJ2-5; D not resolved. Germline-derived CDR1 and CDR2 are MGHRA and YSYEKL. The CDR3 has 13 amino acids. V lost 0 bases to trimming and J lost 9 bases, with 11 bases between them. CDR3 protein: CASSQEALESQYF. The CDR3 bases are TGCGCCAGCAGCCAAGAAGCCCTTGAGTCCCAGTACTTC.